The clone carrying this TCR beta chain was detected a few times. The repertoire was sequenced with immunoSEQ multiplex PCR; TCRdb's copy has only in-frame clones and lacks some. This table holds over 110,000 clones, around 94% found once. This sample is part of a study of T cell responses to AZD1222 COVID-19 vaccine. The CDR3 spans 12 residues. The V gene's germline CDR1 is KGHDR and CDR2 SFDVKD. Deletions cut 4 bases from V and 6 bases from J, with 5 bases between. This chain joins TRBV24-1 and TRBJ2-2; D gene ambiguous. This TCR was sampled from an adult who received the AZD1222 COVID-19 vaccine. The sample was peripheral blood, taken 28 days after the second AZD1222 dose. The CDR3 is CATSEGSGELFF. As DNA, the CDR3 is TGTGCCACCAGTGAAGGGTCCGGGGAGCTGTTTTTT.